Each of the 25 T cell receptor beta chains below was sequenced from the same sample in a study of cytomegalovirus exposure and HLA in healthy donors. Here immunoSEQ multiplex PCR was the method, and the copy in TCRdb shows in-frame clones only, minus some. This sample has 120,000 to 150,000 clones, with 85% to 90% found just once. The sequenced sample consisted of PBMCs. The receptors were sampled from a woman between 18 and 29 years old in good health and CMV-seropositive.

The chain employs TRBV30 and TRBJ2-5, with TRBD2 identical over 12 bases. This CDR3 has 18 amino acids. J gave up 5 bases and V 0 bases, and 13 bases lay outside the gene matches. Germline V gene lookup returns CDR1 GTSNPN and CDR2 SVGIG (reference sequence). CDR3 protein: CAWSVGLRTSGTGETQYF. CDR3 bases: TGTGCCTGGAGTGTTGGTCTTAGGACTAGCGGGACGGGCGAGACCCAGTACTTC.

The genes are TRBV7-9 and TRBJ2-7, with TRBD1 identical over 7 bases. V gave up 3 bases and J gave up 1 base; unmatched junction bases: 6. Germline CDR1 reads SEHNR; CDR2 reads FQNEAQ (reference sequence). This CDR3 comprises 15 residues. The CDR3 here is CASSFLDRESYEQYF. The CDR3 coding sequence is TGTGCCAGCAGCTTTCTTGACAGGGAGTCCTACGAGCAGTACTTC.

This chain joins TRBV4-1 and TRBJ1-5; no reliable D call. The CDR3 loop spans 16 amino acids. Germline assignment: CDR1 MGHRA and CDR2 YSYEKL. Trimming pared 1 base from V and 0 bases from J, leaving 10 bases between. CDR3 loop: CASSQGPSYSNQPQHF. In nucleotides, the CDR3 is TGCGCCAGCAGCCAAGGGCCCTCTTATAGCAATCAGCCCCAGCATTTT.

The chain is built from TRBV11-1 and TRBJ1-1; no reliable D call. The CDR3 has 14 residues. Germline V lookup: CDR1 SGHAT, CDR2 FQDESV (reference sequence). The V end lost 1 base, the J end lost 2 bases, and 8 bases lay between the germline ends. CDR3 sequence (DNA): TGTGCCAGCAGCTTAGTGGCGGTAAACACTGAAGCTTTCTTT. This sequence encodes CASSLVAVNTEAFF.

CDR3: CATSRRDSATNEKLFF. Written as DNA, the CDR3 is TGTGCCACCAGCAGGAGGGACAGCGCAACTAATGAAAAACTGTTTTTT. The chain is built from TRBV15 and TRBJ1-4, with 7 bases aligning to TRBD1. V lost 3 bases to trimming and J lost 0 bases; unmatched junction nucleotides: 4. This CDR3 is built from 16 residues. Germline V gene data show CDR1 as LNHNV and CDR2 as YYDKDF (reference sequence).

The chain couples TRBV6-4 to TRBJ2-1, with a possible D match to TRBD2 (5 bases). V was trimmed by 2 bases and J by 0 bases, leaving 11 bases between them. Germline V lookup: CDR1 MRHNA, CDR2 SNTAGT. This CDR3 contains 16 residues. Written as DNA, the CDR3 is TGTGCCAGCAGTGACACGACAACTAGCTCCTACAATGAGCAGTTCTTC. Protein product: CASSDTTTSSYNEQFF.

The chain combines TRBV19 with TRBJ2-1, with a tentative D call TRBD1 (5 bases). Germline values: CDR1 LNHDA, CDR2 SQIVND (reference sequence). V was clipped by 0 bases and J by 2 bases, with 14 bases between them. The CDR3 covers 17 residues. In DNA form, the CDR3 reads TGTGCCAGTAGTATAGACGGTAGGGGCGGCGCCTACAATGAGCAGTTCTTC. Translated: CASSIDGRGGAYNEQFF.

This clone was recorded once. This chain connects TRBV6-5 to TRBJ2-7; 8 nucleotides match TRBD1. The CDR3 loop spans 12 amino acids. Unmatched junction bases numbered 4, after V lost 6 bases and J lost 6 bases. From germline, CDR1 is MNHEY and CDR2 SVGAGI. This CDR3 reads CASSRTGREQYF. CDR3 coding DNA: TGTGCCAGCAGCCGGACAGGGCGCGAGCAGTACTTC.

The V and J genes are TRBV29-1 and TRBJ2-1, with D tentatively TRBD2 (5 bases). This CDR3 spans 10 amino acids. V was shortened by 3 bases and J by 16 bases, with 13 bases between the two germline ends. Germline V gene sequence: CDR1 SQVTM, CDR2 ANQGSEA. The CDR3, as DNA: TGCAGCGTTGAGGCAGCCGGGATCTTCTTC. Translated: CSVEAAGIFF.

The DNA of the CDR3 is TGTGCCTGGAGTAACGGACAGGGGTACAATGAGCAGTTCTTC. As protein: CAWSNGQGYNEQFF. The chain recombines TRBV30 with TRBJ2-1, with TRBD1 matching over 9 bases. V shed 2 bases, J shed 4 bases, and the junction held 3 bases outside the gene matches. Germline CDR1 GTSNPN, CDR2 SVGIG (reference sequence). This CDR3 contains 14 residues.

The gene calls are TRBV2 and TRBJ2-7, with unresolved D. Per the germline V gene, CDR1 is SNHLY and CDR2 is FYNNEI. V lost 2 bases, J lost 5 bases, and 16 bases lay in between. CDR3 length equals 15 residues. The CDR3 DNA reads TGTGCCAGCAGTGAACTAGTAAGGCCCCCCCACGAGCAGTACTTC. It translates to CASSELVRPPHEQYF.

The chain has TRBV7-3 and TRBJ2-5, with 10 positions matching TRBD2. Trimming at V came to 5 bases and at J to 4 bases, leaving 7 bases not matched to a gene. The CDR3 extends over 15 amino acids. Germline loops: CDR1 SGHTA, CDR2 FQGTGA. The CDR3 region has the DNA TGTGCCAGCAGCAGGACTAGCGGCATTGGAGAGACCCAGTACTTC. Amino acids: CASSRTSGIGETQYF.

The rearrangement joins TRBV10-3 to TRBJ1-5; TRBD1 matches at 10 bases. The CDR3 consists of 15 residues. Germline assignment: CDR1 ENHRY and CDR2 SYGVKD. V lost 7 bases, J lost 7 bases, and 10 bases stayed unmatched. CDR3: CAIKGDRGDGQPQHF. The CDR3 DNA reads TGTGCCATCAAGGGGGACAGGGGCGATGGACAGCCCCAGCATTTT.

The J gene is TRBJ2-7, the V gene TRBV29-1; 16 bases align to TRBD2. CDR3 length equals 20 residues. V dropped 4 bases and J dropped 3; count of bases not matched to a gene: 18. From germline, CDR1 is SQVTM and CDR2 ANQGSEA. DNA for the CDR3: TGCAGCGTTGGTGGGACTAGCGGGAGGGCCTCGGGTTTTACCGACTACGAGCAGTACTTC. Its translation is CSVGGTSGRASGFTDYEQYF.

V is TRBV28 and J is TRBJ1-1; 8 bases align to TRBD1. Germline V gives CDR1 MDHEN, CDR2 SYDVKM. The CDR3 length is 14 residues. Trimming cost V 5 bases and J 4 bases; bases outside gene matches: 6. CDR3 amino acids: CASSDRGGGTEAFF. For the CDR3, the DNA is TGTGCCAGCAGTGACAGGGGCGGGGGCACTGAAGCTTTCTTT.

The chain couples TRBV2 to TRBJ2-2, with 14 bases lining up with TRBD2. The CDR3 has 16 residues. Trimming took 6 bases from V and 5 from J; bases not matched to a gene: 5. The germline V gene encodes CDR1 SNHLY and CDR2 FYNNEI. CDR3 amino acids: CASRDGTSGSTGELFF. The CDR3 DNA follows: TGTGCCAGCAGGGACGGGACTAGCGGGAGTACCGGGGAGCTGTTTTTT.

The V call is TRBV5-1, the J call TRBJ2-4; 10 bases map to TRBD2. V shed 0 bases, J shed 0 bases, and the junction held 0 bases outside the gene matches. Germline values: CDR1 SGHRS, CDR2 YFSETQ. The CDR3 contains 16 residues. Here the CDR3 reads CASSLGLAGAKNIQYF. CDR3 sequence (DNA): TGCGCCAGCAGCTTGGGACTAGCGGGAGCCAAAAACATTCAGTACTTC.

The chain has TRBV14 and TRBJ2-3, with a possible D match to TRBD2 (6 bases). Trimming cost V 4 bases and J 0 bases, with 17 bases left between them. Germline CDR1 is SGHDN and CDR2 is FVKESK. The CDR3 has 17 amino acids. CDR3 bases: TGTGCCAGCAGCCCATTGTCAGGGAGGACTAGCACAGATACGCAGTATTTT. Translation: CASSPLSGRTSTDTQYF.

V is TRBV15 and J is TRBJ1-2; D is undetermined. Trimming left V 0 bases short and J 5 bases short, with 13 bases between. The germline V gene has CDR1 LNHNV and CDR2 YYDKDF (reference sequence). The CDR3 has 15 residues. DNA of the CDR3: TGTGCCACCAGCAGAGATCGGGAAGGGATTTATGGCTACACCTTC. Its protein product is CATSRDREGIYGYTF.

The V call is TRBV4-3, the J call TRBJ1-4; 10 positions match TRBD1. The CDR3 length is 18 residues. Germline V CDR1 and CDR2: LGHNA, YSLEER. After removal of 0 bases from V and 2 bases from J, the junction contained 6 bases not matched to a gene. CDR3 sequence: CASSQEGDRGGTNEKLFF. In nucleotides, the CDR3 is TGCGCCAGCAGCCAAGAGGGGGACAGGGGAGGCACTAATGAAAAACTGTTTTTT.

The chain recombines TRBV28 with TRBJ1-5; no definite D call. Germline loops: CDR1 MDHEN, CDR2 SYDVKM. Trimming took 4 bases from V and 2 from J, leaving 15 bases between them. This CDR3 spans 16 amino acids. CDR3: CASSSLPGYGNQPQHF. The CDR3 DNA sequence: TGTGCCAGCAGTTCCCTTCCAGGTTATGGCAATCAGCCCCAGCATTTT.

The CDR3 DNA follows: TGCAGCGCTACTAGCACAGATACGCAGTATTTT. This encodes CSATSTDTQYF. The gene calls are TRBV29-1 and TRBJ2-3; D ambiguous. The CDR3 loop spans 11 amino acids. The V gene's germline CDR1 is SQVTM and CDR2 ANQGSEA. Trimming took off 7 bases at V and 0 bases at J, with 5 bases between the two ends.

The chain combines TRBV7-8 with TRBJ2-2; 9 nucleotides match TRBD2. Germline CDR1 is SGHVS and CDR2 is FQNEAQ. V was pared by 7 bases and J by 7 bases, with 19 bases of the junction left unmatched. CDR3 length equals 18 residues. The CDR3 nucleotides read TGTGCCAGCACCACAAGCCGGCGACTAGCGGCTGGGGGCGGGGAGCTGTTTTTT. It translates to CASTTSRRLAAGGGELFF.

The chain has TRBV19 and TRBJ2-7; tentatively, D is TRBD1 (6 bases). Germline V lookup: CDR1 LNHDA, CDR2 SQIVND (reference sequence). Trimming shortened V by 4 bases and J by 1 base, and 14 bases separated the two germline ends. The CDR3 is 15 amino acids. DNA for the CDR3: TGTGCCAGTAGTACTCCCCTCACAGGGTCCTACGAGCAGTACTTC. Protein: CASSTPLTGSYEQYF.

The V gene is TRBV20-1, the J gene TRBJ1-2; no firm D call. This CDR3 region has 11 residues. Trimming cost V 5 bases and J 8 bases, with 12 bases left between them. Germline V gives CDR1 DFQATT, CDR2 SNEGSKA (reference sequence). The CDR3 sequence: CSAEERGGYTF. The CDR3 DNA follows: TGCAGTGCTGAGGAGCGCGGGGGCTACACCTTC.